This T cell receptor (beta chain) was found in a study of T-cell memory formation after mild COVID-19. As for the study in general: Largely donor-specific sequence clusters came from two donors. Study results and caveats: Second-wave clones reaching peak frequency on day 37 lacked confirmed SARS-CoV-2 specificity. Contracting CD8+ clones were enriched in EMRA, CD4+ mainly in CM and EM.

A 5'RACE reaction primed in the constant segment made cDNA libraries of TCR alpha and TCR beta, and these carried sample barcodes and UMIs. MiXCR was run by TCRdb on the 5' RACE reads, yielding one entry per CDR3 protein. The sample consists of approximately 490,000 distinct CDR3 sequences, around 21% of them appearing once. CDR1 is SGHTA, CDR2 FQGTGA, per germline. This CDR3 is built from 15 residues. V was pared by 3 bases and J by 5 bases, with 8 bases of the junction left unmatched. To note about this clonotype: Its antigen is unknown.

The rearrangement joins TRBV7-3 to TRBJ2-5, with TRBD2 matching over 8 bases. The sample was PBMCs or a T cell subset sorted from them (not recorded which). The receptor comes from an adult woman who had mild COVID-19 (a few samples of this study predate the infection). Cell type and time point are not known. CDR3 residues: CASSFTGGRGETQYF. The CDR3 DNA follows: TGTGCCAGCAGCTTTACGGGGGGGCGCGGGGAGACCCAGTACTTC.